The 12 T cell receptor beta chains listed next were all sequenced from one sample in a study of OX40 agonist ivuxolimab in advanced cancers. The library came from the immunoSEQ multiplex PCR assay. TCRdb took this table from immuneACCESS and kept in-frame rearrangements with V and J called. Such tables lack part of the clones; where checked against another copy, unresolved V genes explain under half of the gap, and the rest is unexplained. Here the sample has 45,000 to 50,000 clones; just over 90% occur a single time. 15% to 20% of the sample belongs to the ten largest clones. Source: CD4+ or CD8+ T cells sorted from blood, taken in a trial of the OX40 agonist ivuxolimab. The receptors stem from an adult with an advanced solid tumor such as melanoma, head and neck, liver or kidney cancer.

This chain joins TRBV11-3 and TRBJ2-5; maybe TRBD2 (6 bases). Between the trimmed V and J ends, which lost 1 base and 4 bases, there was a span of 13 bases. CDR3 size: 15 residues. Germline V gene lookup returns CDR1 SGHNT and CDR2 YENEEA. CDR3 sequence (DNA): TGTGCCAGCAGCTTAGGCACGGGGGTGGCAGAGACCCAGTACTTC. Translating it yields CASSLGTGVAETQYF.

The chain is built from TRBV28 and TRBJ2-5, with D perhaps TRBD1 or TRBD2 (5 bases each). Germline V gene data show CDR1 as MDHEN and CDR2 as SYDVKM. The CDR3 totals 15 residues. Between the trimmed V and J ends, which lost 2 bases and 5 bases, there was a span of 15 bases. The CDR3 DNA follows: TGTGCCAGCAGTTTAAGCGTGGGGGTTGGGGAGACCCAGTACTTC. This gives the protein CASSLSVGVGETQYF.

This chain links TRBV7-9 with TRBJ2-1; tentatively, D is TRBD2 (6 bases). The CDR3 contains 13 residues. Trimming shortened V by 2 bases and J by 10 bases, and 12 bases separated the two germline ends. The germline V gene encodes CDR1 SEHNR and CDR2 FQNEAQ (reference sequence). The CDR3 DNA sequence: TGTGCCAGCAGCTTACCTAGCGCACTCGAGCAGTTCTTC. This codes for CASSLPSALEQFF.

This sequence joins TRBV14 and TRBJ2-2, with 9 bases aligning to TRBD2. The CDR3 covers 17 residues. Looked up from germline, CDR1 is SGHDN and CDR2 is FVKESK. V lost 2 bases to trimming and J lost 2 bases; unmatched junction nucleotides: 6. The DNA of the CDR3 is TGTGCCAGCAGCCAATATTATAGCGGGGGTAACACCGGGGAGCTGTTTTTT. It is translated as CASSQYYSGGNTGELFF.

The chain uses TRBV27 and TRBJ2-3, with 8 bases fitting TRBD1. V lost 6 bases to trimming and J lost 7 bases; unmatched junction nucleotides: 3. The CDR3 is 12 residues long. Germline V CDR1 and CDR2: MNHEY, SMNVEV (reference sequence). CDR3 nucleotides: TGTGCCAGCAGAACAGGGGGAAATACGCAGTATTTT. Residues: CASRTGGNTQYF.

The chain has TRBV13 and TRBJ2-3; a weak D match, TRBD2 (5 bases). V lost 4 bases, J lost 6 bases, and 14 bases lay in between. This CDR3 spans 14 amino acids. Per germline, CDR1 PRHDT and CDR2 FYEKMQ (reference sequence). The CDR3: CASSSPQRGDTQYF. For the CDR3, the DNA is TGTGCCAGCAGCTCCCCCCAGCGAGGGGATACGCAGTATTTT.

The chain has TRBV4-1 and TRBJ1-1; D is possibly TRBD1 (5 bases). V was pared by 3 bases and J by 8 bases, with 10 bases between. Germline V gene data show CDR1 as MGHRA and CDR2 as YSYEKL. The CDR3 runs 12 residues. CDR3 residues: CASSHFEGEAFF. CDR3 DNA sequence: TGCGCCAGCAGCCATTTCGAGGGGGAAGCTTTCTTT.

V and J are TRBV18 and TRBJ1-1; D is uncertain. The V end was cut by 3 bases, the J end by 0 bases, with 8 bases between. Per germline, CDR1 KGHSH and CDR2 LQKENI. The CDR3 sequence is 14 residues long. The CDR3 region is CASSPGSVNTEAFF. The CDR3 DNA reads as TGTGCCAGCTCACCGGGGAGCGTGAACACTGAAGCTTTCTTT. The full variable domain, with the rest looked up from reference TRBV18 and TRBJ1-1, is NAGVMQNPRHLVRRRGQEARLRCSPMKGHSHVYWYRQLPEEGLKFMVYLQKENIIDESGMPKERFSAEFPKEGPSILRIQQVVRGDSAAYFCASSPGSVNTEAFFGQGTRLTVV.

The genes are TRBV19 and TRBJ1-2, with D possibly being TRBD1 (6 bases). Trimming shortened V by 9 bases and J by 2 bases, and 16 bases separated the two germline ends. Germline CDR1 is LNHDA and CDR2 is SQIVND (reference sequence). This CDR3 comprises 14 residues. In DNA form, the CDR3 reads TGTGCCAGCGCGTTGGGGGCCTCCAACTATGGCTACACCTTC. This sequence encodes CASALGASNYGYTF.

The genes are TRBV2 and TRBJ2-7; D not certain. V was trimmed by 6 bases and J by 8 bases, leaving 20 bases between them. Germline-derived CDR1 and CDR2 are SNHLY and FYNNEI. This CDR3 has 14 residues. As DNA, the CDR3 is TGTGCCAGCAGGGAAACCCCGAGAGGACGACAGCAGTACTTC. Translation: CASRETPRGRQQYF.

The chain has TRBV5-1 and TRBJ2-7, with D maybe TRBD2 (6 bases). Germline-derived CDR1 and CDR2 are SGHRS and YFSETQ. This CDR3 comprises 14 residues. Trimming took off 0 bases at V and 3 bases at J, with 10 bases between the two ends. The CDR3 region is CASSLEGLFYEQYF. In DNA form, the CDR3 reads TGCGCCAGCAGCTTGGAGGGACTCTTCTACGAGCAGTACTTC.

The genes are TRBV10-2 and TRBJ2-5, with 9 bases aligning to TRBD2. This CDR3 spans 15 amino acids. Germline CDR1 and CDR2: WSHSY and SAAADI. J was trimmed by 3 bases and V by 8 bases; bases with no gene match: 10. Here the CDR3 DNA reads TGCGCCAGCTCAGGCGGGAGGGCCGTGGAAGAGACCCAGTACTTC. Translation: CASSGGRAVEETQYF.